This T cell receptor (beta chain) was documented in a study of control samples from healthy donors and cancer patients. Using immunoSEQ multiplex PCR, the repertoire was profiled, and TCRdb retains in-frame clones only, with some absent. Found here are fewer than 200,000 clones, approximately 90% of them singletons; the top ten hold roughly 1.3%. Germline values: CDR1 SGHRS, CDR2 YFSETQ. This CDR3 region has 14 residues. Trimming stripped 1 base from V and 5 bases from J, with 9 bases between. The receptor's source is a man in his thirties or forties in good health. The chain is built from TRBV5-1 and TRBJ1-4, with D tentatively TRBD1 (5 bases). The sample was blood. DNA of the CDR3: TGCGCCAGCAGCTTGATGGGGCCGAATGAAAAACTGTTTTTT. Translation: CASSLMGPNEKLFF.